The 2 T cell receptor beta chains reported below all come from one sample, sequenced in a study of neoadjuvant anti-PD-1 for oral cavity cancer (dated by TCRdb to the early 2020s). Library preparation used the immunoSEQ multiplex PCR assay. Entries here come from immuneACCESS through TCRdb and include only in-frame sequences with V and J called. Some clones fail to appear in such tables; in the studies checked, an unresolved V gene covers under half of the shortfall, and the cause of the remainder is unknown. The sample yields some 15,000 clones; 70% to 75% were counted once. The ten top clones hold 2.5% to 3.5% of the sample. The sample's time point, from its label and the paper: before neoadjuvant nivolumab. The sequencing here drew on PBMCs, taken before nivolumab (anti-PD-1) treatment. The origin of the receptors is a person between 40 and 79 years old with oral cavity squamous cell carcinoma.

The V gene is TRBV19, the J gene TRBJ2-2; 9 bases fit TRBD1. CDR3 size: 16 residues. Germline V gives CDR1 LNHDA, CDR2 SQIVND (reference sequence). V shed 2 bases, J shed 2 bases, and the junction held 3 bases outside the gene matches. CDR3: CASSINRGRNTGELFF. For the CDR3, the DNA is TGTGCCAGTAGTATAAACAGGGGGCGTAACACCGGGGAGCTGTTTTTT.

The chain is built from TRBV9 and TRBJ1-5; D remains ambiguous. CDR1 SGDLS and CDR2 YYNGEE come from the germline V gene. Trimming pared 3 bases from V and 7 bases from J, leaving 20 bases between. The CDR3 loop spans 16 amino acids. The CDR3 nucleotides are TGTGCCAGCAGCGCCTCCCCCCGGGTTAGTGGGCAGCCCCAGCATTTT. Translated, it gives CASSASPRVSGQPQHF.